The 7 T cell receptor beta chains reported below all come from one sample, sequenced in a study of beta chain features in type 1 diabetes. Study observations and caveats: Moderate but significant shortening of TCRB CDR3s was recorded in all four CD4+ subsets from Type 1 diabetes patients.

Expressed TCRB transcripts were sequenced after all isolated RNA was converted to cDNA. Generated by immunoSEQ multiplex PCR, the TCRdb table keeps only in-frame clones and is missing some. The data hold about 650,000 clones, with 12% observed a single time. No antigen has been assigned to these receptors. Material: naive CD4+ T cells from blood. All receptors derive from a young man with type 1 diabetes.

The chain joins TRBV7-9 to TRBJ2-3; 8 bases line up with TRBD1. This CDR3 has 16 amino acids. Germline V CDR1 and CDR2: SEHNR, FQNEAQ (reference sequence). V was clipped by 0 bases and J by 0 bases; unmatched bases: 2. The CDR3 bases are TGTGCCAGCAGCTTAGCGACAGGGGCTAGCACAGATACGCAGTATTTT. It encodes CASSLATGASTDTQYF.

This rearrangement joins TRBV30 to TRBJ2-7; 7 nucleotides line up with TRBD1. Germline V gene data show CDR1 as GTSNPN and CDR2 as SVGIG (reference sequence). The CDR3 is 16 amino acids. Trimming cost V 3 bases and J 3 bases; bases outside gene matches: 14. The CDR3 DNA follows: TGTGCCTGGAGCAGGGGACGGACAGGTATCGGCTACGAGCAGTACTTC. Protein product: CAWSRGRTGIGYEQYF.

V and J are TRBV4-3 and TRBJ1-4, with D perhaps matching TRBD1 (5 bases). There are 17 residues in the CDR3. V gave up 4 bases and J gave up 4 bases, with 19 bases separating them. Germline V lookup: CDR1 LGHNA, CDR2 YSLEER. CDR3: CASSPRIRQGGNEKLFF. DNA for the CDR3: TGCGCCAGCAGCCCCCGCATCAGGCAGGGAGGTAATGAAAAACTGTTTTTT.

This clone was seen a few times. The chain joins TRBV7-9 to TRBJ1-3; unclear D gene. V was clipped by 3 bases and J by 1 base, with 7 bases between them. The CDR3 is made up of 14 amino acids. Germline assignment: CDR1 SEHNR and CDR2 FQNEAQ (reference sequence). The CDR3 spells CASSLAGSGNTIYF. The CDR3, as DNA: TGTGCCAGCAGCTTGGCGGGATCTGGAAACACCATATATTTT.

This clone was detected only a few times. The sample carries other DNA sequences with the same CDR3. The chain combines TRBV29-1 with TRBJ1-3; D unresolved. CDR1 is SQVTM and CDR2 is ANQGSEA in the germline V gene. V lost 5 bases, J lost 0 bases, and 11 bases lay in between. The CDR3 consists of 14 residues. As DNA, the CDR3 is TGCAGCGTTTCAGGACGGCTCTCTGGAAACACCATATATTTT. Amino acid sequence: CSVSGRLSGNTIYF.

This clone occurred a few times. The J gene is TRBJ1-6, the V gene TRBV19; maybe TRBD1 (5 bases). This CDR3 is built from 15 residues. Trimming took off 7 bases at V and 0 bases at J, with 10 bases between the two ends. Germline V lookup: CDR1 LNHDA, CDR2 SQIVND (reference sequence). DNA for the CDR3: TGTGCCAGTATCCCAGGGAGCTCCTATAATTCACCCCTCCACTTT. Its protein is CASIPGSSYNSPLHF.

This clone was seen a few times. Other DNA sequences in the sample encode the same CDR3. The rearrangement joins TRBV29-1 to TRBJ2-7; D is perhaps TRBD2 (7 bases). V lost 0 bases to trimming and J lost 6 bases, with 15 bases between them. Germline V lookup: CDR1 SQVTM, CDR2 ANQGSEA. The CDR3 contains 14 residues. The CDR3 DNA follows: TGCAGCGTTGAAGAATGGGCGGGGGCTGGCGAGCAGTACTTC. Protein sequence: CSVEEWAGAGEQYF.